Below, 14 T cell receptor beta chains from the same sample are listed, as sequenced in a study of OX40 agonist ivuxolimab in advanced cancers. Clones were sequenced by immunoSEQ multiplex PCR, and TCRdb holds only the in-frame ones, with some missing. The sample lists around 84,000 clones; 70% to 85% were seen once. Specimen: CD4+ or CD8+ T cells sorted from blood, collected in a trial of the OX40 agonist ivuxolimab. These receptors all stem from an adult with an advanced solid tumor such as melanoma, head and neck, liver or kidney cancer.

This clone was detected once. The J gene is TRBJ1-5, the V gene TRBV19; D might be TRBD1 (5 bases). CDR1 and CDR2 (germline): LNHDA, SQIVND (reference sequence). This CDR3 is built from 13 residues. The germline V and J ends were trimmed by 6 bases and 3 bases, with 9 bases remaining between them. CDR3 coding DNA: TGTGCCAGTAGCCCGGACATCAATCAGCCCCAGCATTTT. Its translation: CASSPDINQPQHF.

The count of this clone is one. The gene calls are TRBV18 and TRBJ2-7; D gene unclear. V dropped 1 base and J dropped 6 bases, with 13 bases sitting between them. The CDR3 has 14 amino acids. Per the germline V gene, CDR1 is KGHSH and CDR2 is LQKENI. As DNA, the CDR3 is TGTGCCAGCTCACCACTACCCATATTCGGCGAGCAGTACTTC. Its protein is CASSPLPIFGEQYF.

There are a few counts of this clone. CDR3 loop: CASSVQMNTEAFF. In DNA form, the CDR3 reads TGTGCCAGCAGTGTACAGATGAACACTGAAGCTTTCTTT. The chain couples TRBV6-5 to TRBJ1-1; D call uncertain. CDR3 length: 13 residues. Germline values: CDR1 MNHEY, CDR2 SVGAGI. Trimming pared 5 bases from V and 0 bases from J, leaving 7 bases between.

The chain is built from TRBV7-3 and TRBJ2-1, with TRBD2 matching 8 bases. V lost 1 base, J lost 4 bases, and 3 bases stayed unmatched. The length of the CDR3 is 15 residues. Looked up from germline, CDR1 is SGHTA and CDR2 is FQGTGA. The CDR3: CASSLIAGPYNEQFF. CDR3 bases: TGTGCCAGCAGCTTAATAGCGGGACCATACAATGAGCAGTTCTTC.

This clone was counted a few times. The chain joins TRBV5-4 to TRBJ2-5; D is ambiguous. CDR1 SGHNT and CDR2 YYREEE come from the germline V gene (reference sequence). With 0 bases removed from V and 1 base from J, the gap between germline ends came to 7 bases. The CDR3 runs 14 residues. The CDR3 DNA is TGTGCCAGCAGCTTGGCAGGAACCCAAGAGACCCAGTACTTC. This gives the protein CASSLAGTQETQYF.

V and J are TRBV14 and TRBJ1-2; D perhaps matches TRBD1 (5 bases). With 4 bases removed from V and 3 bases from J, the gap between germline ends came to 12 bases. The CDR3 has 14 amino acids. Germline values: CDR1 SGHDN, CDR2 FVKESK. CDR3 DNA: TGTGCCAGCAGCCTGACCGGGACGGACTATGGCTACACCTTC. It is translated as CASSLTGTDYGYTF.

This chain links TRBV11-2 with TRBJ1-1, with D hard to call. Per germline, CDR1 SGHAT and CDR2 FQNNGV. Trimming shortened V by 5 bases and J by 1 base, and 11 bases separated the two germline ends. The CDR3 covers 14 residues. The CDR3 reads CASSLGTANTEAFF. CDR3 nucleotide sequence: TGTGCCAGCAGCCTGGGCACAGCGAACACTGAAGCTTTCTTT.

The rearrangement links TRBV5-4 to TRBJ1-1; weak D call: TRBD1 (5 bases). CDR1 is SGHNT, CDR2 YYREEE, per germline (reference sequence). This CDR3 has 15 residues. V gave up 1 base and J gave up 3 bases, with 13 bases separating them. This CDR3 reads CASSLSSGPYTEAFF. CDR3 nucleotide sequence: TGTGCCAGCAGCTTGAGTTCAGGGCCTTACACTGAAGCTTTCTTT.

V and J are TRBV5-6 and TRBJ2-7; 11 positions agree with TRBD2. Germline assignment: CDR1 SGHDT and CDR2 YYEEEE. This CDR3 region has 15 residues. Trimming took 1 base from V and 2 from J; bases not matched to a gene: 2. CDR3 sequence: CASSLTSGGPYEQYF. The CDR3 DNA sequence: TGTGCCAGCAGCTTGACTAGCGGGGGACCCTACGAGCAGTACTTC.

The rearrangement uses TRBV5-1 and TRBJ2-5; D unresolved. The assigned J gene may be wrong: the sequence end matches TRBJ2-7 better. The germline CDR1 and CDR2 sequences are SGHRS and YFSETQ. This CDR3 is 15 amino acids long. In DNA form, the CDR3 reads TGCGCCAGCAGCTTGGTTTCTCCAAGCTCCTACGAGCAGTACTTC. Translated, it gives CASSLVSPSSYEQYF.

This clone appeared a few times. The chain employs TRBV21-1 and TRBJ2-5; the D segment call TRBD1 is taken from the table without a DNA check. TRBV21-1 is recorded as a pseudogene. This CDR3 has 16 residues. The CDR3 loop is CASSKQRTGNQETQYF. As DNA, the CDR3 is TGTGCCAGCAGCAAACAAAGGACAGGGAATCAAGAGACCCAGTACTTC.

This chain joins TRBV5-1 and TRBJ1-1; D gene uncertain. CDR1 and CDR2 (germline): SGHRS, YFSETQ. CDR3 length equals 16 residues. Trimming left V 3 bases short and J 1 base short, with 16 bases between. The chain's CDR3 is CASSSGGVHPNTEAFF. The CDR3 coding sequence is TGCGCCAGCAGCTCGGGCGGGGTTCACCCGAACACTGAAGCTTTCTTT.

V gene TRBV7-9 combines with J gene TRBJ2-3; D is perhaps TRBD1 (6 bases). In germline, CDR1 is SEHNR, CDR2 FQNEAQ (reference sequence). The CDR3 covers 14 residues. Trimming took 5 bases from V and 5 from J, leaving 14 bases between them. For the CDR3, the DNA is TGTGCCAGCAGCCTAGGACAGCCAGGAGATACGCAGTATTTT. Its protein product is CASSLGQPGDTQYF.

The chain recombines TRBV11-2 with TRBJ2-2; TRBD2 agrees at 15 bases. CDR1 SGHAT and CDR2 FQNNGV come from the germline V gene. CDR3 length equals 18 residues. Unmatched junction bases numbered 4, after V lost 4 bases and J lost 1 base. In nucleotides, the CDR3 is TGTGCCAGCAGCTCCGGGACTAGCGGGAGGATGAACACCGGGGAGCTGTTTTTT. It codes for CASSSGTSGRMNTGELFF.